These T cell receptor beta chains were read from a single sample in a study of CD8+ T cells in alopecia areata. Repertoires were generated with immunoSEQ multiplex PCR, while TCRdb's copy carries only in-frame clones and drops some. This sample has some 170,000 clones, with approximately 55% found just once. This sample comprised CD8+ T cells sorted from blood, obtained at week 24, from a patient treated with tofacitinib. The receptors shown here come from a human donor with alopecia areata. The CDR3 runs from the conserved cysteine through the conserved F or W. D genes are given only for firm matches. Where a row states a size, it is once, few, many or the class of an expanded clone; other rows omit it.

j_call: TRBJ1-2; d_call: TRBD1; v_call: TRBV29-1; clone_size: few; cdr3_aa: CSVGTGDHGYTF; cdr3_nt: TGCAGCGTGGGGACAGGGGACCATGGCTACACCTTC
j_call: TRBJ2-1; d_call: .; v_call: TRBV13; clone_size: .; cdr3_aa: CASSSSYRDIPYNEQFF; cdr3_nt: TGTGCCAGCAGTTCCTCTTACCGGGACATCCCCTACAATGAGCAGTTCTTC
j_call: TRBJ1-1; d_call: .; v_call: TRBV6-5; clone_size: .; cdr3_aa: CASRLQGLTEAFF; cdr3_nt: TGTGCCAGCAGGCTACAGGGTCTCACTGAAGCTTTCTTT
j_call: TRBJ1-5; d_call: .; v_call: TRBV13; clone_size: once; cdr3_aa: CASSLGGVEPQHF; cdr3_nt: TGTGCCAGCAGCTTAGGAGGGGTTGAGCCCCAGCATTTT
j_call: TRBJ1-1; d_call: .; v_call: TRBV29-1; clone_size: .; cdr3_aa: CSVLPGGSGTEAFF; cdr3_nt: TGCAGCGTTTTGCCTGGGGGCTCAGGCACTGAAGCTTTCTTT
j_call: TRBJ1-1; d_call: .; v_call: TRBV30; clone_size: .; cdr3_aa: CAWMIGMGTEAFF; cdr3_nt: TGTGCCTGGATGATAGGTATGGGCACTGAAGCTTTCTTT
j_call: TRBJ2-7; d_call: .; v_call: TRBV30; clone_size: .; cdr3_aa: CAWSSGTGAYEQYF; cdr3_nt: TGTGCCTGGAGTTCCGGGACGGGTGCCTACGAGCAGTACTTC
j_call: TRBJ2-7; d_call: .; v_call: TRBV12-5; clone_size: few; cdr3_aa: CASGLGGPYEQYF; cdr3_nt: TGTGCTAGTGGTTTGGGGGGCCCCTACGAGCAGTACTTC
j_call: TRBJ1-1; d_call: .; v_call: TRBV19; clone_size: .; cdr3_aa: CATTLGVDTEAFF; cdr3_nt: TGTGCCACCACGTTGGGGGTCGACACTGAAGCTTTCTTT
j_call: TRBJ2-1; d_call: TRBD2; v_call: TRBV6-5; clone_size: few; cdr3_aa: CASRASGSYNEQFF; cdr3_nt: TGTGCCAGCAGGGCTAGCGGTTCCTACAATGAGCAGTTCTTC
j_call: TRBJ2-7; d_call: TRBD1; v_call: TRBV4-3; clone_size: once; cdr3_aa: CASSQDQGAAEQYF; cdr3_nt: TGCGCCAGCAGCCAAGACCAGGGGGCCGCTGAGCAGTACTTC
j_call: TRBJ1-5; d_call: .; v_call: TRBV6-1; clone_size: .; cdr3_aa: CASSEVRSQPQHF; cdr3_nt: TGTGCCAGCAGTGAAGTGCGTAGTCAGCCCCAGCATTTT
j_call: TRBJ2-7; d_call: .; v_call: TRBV28; clone_size: .; cdr3_aa: CASSSREGAGEQYF; cdr3_nt: TGTGCCAGCAGTTCCCGGGAGGGGGCGGGCGAGCAGTACTTC
j_call: TRBJ2-1; d_call: TRBD1; v_call: TRBV6-5; clone_size: .; cdr3_aa: CASSPGTGLLYEQFF; cdr3_nt: TGTGCCAGCAGCCCCGGGACAGGGCTTCTGTATGAGCAGTTCTTC
j_call: TRBJ2-7; d_call: .; v_call: TRBV30; clone_size: .; cdr3_aa: CAWSRSEAYEQYF; cdr3_nt: TGTGCCTGGAGTCGGTCGGAAGCCTACGAGCAGTACTTC
j_call: TRBJ1-1; d_call: TRBD1; v_call: TRBV11-3; clone_size: few; cdr3_aa: CASSPNRGTTEAFF; cdr3_nt: TGTGCCAGCAGCCCAAACAGGGGCACCACTGAAGCTTTCTTT
j_call: TRBJ2-1; d_call: TRBD2; v_call: TRBV9; clone_size: .; cdr3_aa: CASSVGGASSYNEQFF; cdr3_nt: TGTGCCAGCAGCGTCGGGGGGGCTAGCTCCTACAATGAGCAGTTCTTC
j_call: TRBJ2-7; d_call: .; v_call: TRBV7-8; clone_size: .; cdr3_aa: CASSPVARGGYEQYF; cdr3_nt: TGTGCCAGCAGCCCGGTGGCCCGTGGGGGCTACGAGCAGTACTTC
j_call: TRBJ2-1; d_call: .; v_call: TRBV9; clone_size: .; cdr3_aa: CASSSQGKEQFF; cdr3_nt: TGTGCCAGCAGCTCGCAGGGTAAAGAGCAGTTCTTC
j_call: TRBJ1-1; d_call: .; v_call: TRBV4-1; clone_size: .; cdr3_aa: CASSQRRLEGNTEAFF; cdr3_nt: TGCGCCAGCAGCCAACGGAGGCTCGAGGGGAACACTGAAGCTTTCTTT
j_call: TRBJ2-7; d_call: .; v_call: TRBV6-6; clone_size: .; cdr3_aa: CASSPGLSYEQYF; cdr3_nt: TGTGCCAGCAGTCCTGGGCTCTCCTACGAGCAGTACTTC
j_call: TRBJ2-1; d_call: .; v_call: TRBV7-9; clone_size: once; cdr3_aa: CASSLHRDEQFF; cdr3_nt: TGTGCCAGCAGCTTACACAGGGATGAGCAGTTCTTC
j_call: TRBJ1-2; d_call: .; v_call: TRBV5-1; clone_size: .; cdr3_aa: CASSWSGLTKGYGYTF; cdr3_nt: TGCGCCAGCAGCTGGAGCGGACTCACGAAGGGCTATGGCTACACCTTC
j_call: TRBJ2-3; d_call: TRBD2; v_call: TRBV11-2; clone_size: .; cdr3_aa: CASSLRTSGGEDTQYF; cdr3_nt: TGTGCCAGCAGCCTACGGACTAGCGGGGGGGAGGATACGCAGTATTTT
j_call: TRBJ2-3; d_call: TRBD2; v_call: TRBV4-3; clone_size: .; cdr3_aa: CASSQDPAGGTDTQYF; cdr3_nt: TGCGCCAGCAGCCAAGATCCAGCGGGGGGTACAGATACGCAGTATTTT
j_call: TRBJ2-7; d_call: TRBD1; v_call: TRBV29-1; clone_size: .; cdr3_aa: CSVVWDRGPYEQYF; cdr3_nt: TGCAGCGTTGTGTGGGACAGGGGGCCCTACGAGCAGTACTTC
j_call: TRBJ2-5; d_call: .; v_call: TRBV15; clone_size: .; cdr3_aa: CATSRGLQETQYF; cdr3_nt: TGTGCCACCAGCAGAGGCCTCCAAGAGACCCAGTACTTC
j_call: TRBJ2-1; d_call: .; v_call: TRBV11-2; clone_size: few; cdr3_aa: CASSLDLRVPISYNEQFF; cdr3_nt: TGTGCCAGCAGCTTAGATCTGCGGGTCCCGATCTCCTACAATGAGCAGTTCTTC
j_call: TRBJ2-6; d_call: .; v_call: TRBV6-5; clone_size: .; cdr3_aa: CASSGRSGANVLTF; cdr3_nt: TGTGCCAGCAGTGGCCGCTCTGGGGCCAACGTCCTGACTTTC
j_call: TRBJ2-5; d_call: .; v_call: TRBV19; clone_size: .; cdr3_aa: CASSSRGQPQETQYF; cdr3_nt: TGTGCCAGTAGTTCACGTGGACAGCCCCAAGAGACCCAGTACTTC
j_call: TRBJ1-1; d_call: TRBD1; v_call: TRBV29-1; clone_size: few; cdr3_aa: CSVEGGTGFTEAFF; cdr3_nt: TGCAGCGTTGAAGGGGGGACAGGGTTCACTGAAGCTTTCTTT
j_call: TRBJ2-7; d_call: TRBD1; v_call: TRBV9; clone_size: .; cdr3_aa: CASSARQGMSSYEQYF; cdr3_nt: TGTGCCAGCAGCGCCAGACAGGGAATGAGCTCCTACGAGCAGTACTTC
j_call: TRBJ2-7; d_call: .; v_call: TRBV2; clone_size: .; cdr3_aa: CASSVVSSGTPPYEQYF; cdr3_nt: TGTGCCAGCAGTGTTGTGAGCTCCGGGACACCTCCCTACGAGCAGTACTTC
j_call: TRBJ2-3; d_call: .; v_call: TRBV5-1; clone_size: .; cdr3_aa: CASTPESTDTQYF; cdr3_nt: TGCGCCAGCACCCCTGAGAGCACAGATACGCAGTATTTT
j_call: TRBJ2-1; d_call: .; v_call: TRBV11-1; clone_size: .; cdr3_aa: CASSLGGSEQFF; cdr3_nt: TGTGCCAGCAGCCTAGGGGGGAGTGAGCAGTTCTTC
j_call: TRBJ2-5; d_call: TRBD2; v_call: TRBV13; clone_size: .; cdr3_aa: CASSLYSERGPEYQETQYF; cdr3_nt: TGTGCCAGCAGCTTATATTCTGAGCGGGGACCAGAGTACCAAGAGACCCAGTACTTC
j_call: TRBJ2-3; d_call: .; v_call: TRBV30; clone_size: .; cdr3_aa: CAWSIGGSTDTQYF; cdr3_nt: TGTGCCTGGAGTATCGGGGGAAGCACAGATACGCAGTATTTT
j_call: TRBJ1-2; d_call: .; v_call: TRBV5-1; clone_size: .; cdr3_aa: CASSFAKEGNYGYTF; cdr3_nt: TGCGCCAGCAGCTTCGCGAAGGAGGGGAACTATGGCTACACCTTC
j_call: TRBJ2-1; d_call: .; v_call: TRBV12-5; clone_size: .; cdr3_aa: CASGPRIADEQFF; cdr3_nt: TGTGCTAGTGGTCCCCGAATAGCCGATGAGCAGTTCTTC
j_call: TRBJ1-4; d_call: TRBD1; v_call: TRBV7-6; clone_size: few; cdr3_aa: CASSSDRGSAKLFF; cdr3_nt: TGTGCCAGCAGCTCCGACAGGGGGTCAGCAAAACTGTTTTTT
j_call: TRBJ2-2; d_call: .; v_call: TRBV6-4; clone_size: .; cdr3_aa: CASSDRTGELFF; cdr3_nt: TGTGCCAGCAGTGACCGAACCGGGGAGCTGTTTTTT
j_call: TRBJ2-5; d_call: .; v_call: TRBV13; clone_size: .; cdr3_aa: CASSSRAGPKETQYF; cdr3_nt: TGTGCCAGCAGCTCCAGGGCGGGGCCGAAAGAGACCCAGTACTTC
j_call: TRBJ2-7; d_call: TRBD2; v_call: TRBV10-3; clone_size: .; cdr3_aa: CAISLAGTAYEQYF; cdr3_nt: TGTGCCATCAGCCTAGCGGGAACCGCCTACGAGCAGTACTTC
j_call: TRBJ1-1; d_call: .; v_call: TRBV21-1; clone_size: few; cdr3_aa: CASSKVGSAFF; cdr3_nt: TGTGCCAGCAGCAAAGTAGGCTCGGCTTTCTTT
j_call: TRBJ2-3; d_call: .; v_call: TRBV7-9; clone_size: few; cdr3_aa: CASSGSGISTDTQYF; cdr3_nt: TGTGCCAGCAGCGGTAGCGGAATTAGCACAGATACGCAGTATTTT
j_call: TRBJ2-1; d_call: TRBD1; v_call: TRBV5-1; clone_size: .; cdr3_aa: CASSSDRGLNEQFF; cdr3_nt: TGCGCCAGCAGCTCGGACAGGGGACTCAATGAGCAGTTCTTC
j_call: TRBJ1-5; d_call: .; v_call: TRBV4-3; clone_size: few; cdr3_aa: CASSPARGNQPQHF; cdr3_nt: TGCGCCAGCAGCCCGGCCAGGGGAAATCAGCCCCAGCATTTT
j_call: TRBJ2-1; d_call: TRBD2; v_call: TRBV11-2; clone_size: .; cdr3_aa: CASTAGGYSYNEQFF; cdr3_nt: TGTGCCAGCACAGCGGGGGGGTATTCCTACAATGAGCAGTTCTTC
j_call: TRBJ1-1; d_call: .; v_call: TRBV9; clone_size: .; cdr3_aa: CASSALGEGMNTEAFF; cdr3_nt: TGTGCCAGCAGCGCCCTAGGGGAGGGAATGAACACTGAAGCTTTCTTT
j_call: TRBJ1-5; d_call: .; v_call: TRBV5-6; clone_size: few; cdr3_aa: CASSLGTGVRGPQHF; cdr3_nt: TGTGCCAGCAGCTTGGGTACGGGCGTTCGGGGGCCCCAGCATTTT
j_call: TRBJ2-7; d_call: .; v_call: TRBV29-1; clone_size: .; cdr3_aa: CSVEEGGSEQYF; cdr3_nt: TGCAGCGTTGAAGAGGGAGGATCCGAGCAGTACTTC